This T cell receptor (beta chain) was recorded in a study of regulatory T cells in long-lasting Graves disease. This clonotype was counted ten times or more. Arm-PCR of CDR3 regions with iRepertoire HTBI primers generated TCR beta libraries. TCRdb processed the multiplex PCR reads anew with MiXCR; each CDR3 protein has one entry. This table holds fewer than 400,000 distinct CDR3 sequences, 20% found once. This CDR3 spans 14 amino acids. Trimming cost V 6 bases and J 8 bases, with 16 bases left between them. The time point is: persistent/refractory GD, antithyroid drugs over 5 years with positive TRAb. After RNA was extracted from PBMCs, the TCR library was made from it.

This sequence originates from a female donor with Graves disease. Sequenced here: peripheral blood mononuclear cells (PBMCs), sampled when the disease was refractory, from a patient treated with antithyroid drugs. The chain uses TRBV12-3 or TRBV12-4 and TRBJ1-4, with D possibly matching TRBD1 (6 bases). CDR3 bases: TGTGCCAGCAGGGGGGACAATTGGGACGAAAAACTGTTTTTT. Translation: CASRGDNWDEKLFF.